This T cell receptor beta chain was identified during a study of shared clonotypes between healthy human individuals. Regarding the study as a whole: Generally, naive subsets (rather than memory subsets) showed larger estimated richness.

Sequencing was at deep level. Original processing methods: Sequence data from immunoSEQ were junction-only and lacked quality scores; consequently, filtering differed. The protocol was immunoSEQ multiplex PCR, while the TCRdb copy is restricted to in-frame clones and leaves out a portion. V, J and clone size reflect that table, while D and trimming were determined from the DNA. The sample has over 850,000 clones, about four fifths seen once. The CDR3 consists of 15 residues. The trim removed 3 bases at V and 1 base at J, leaving 3 bases unmatched. Germline V gives CDR1 MNHEY, CDR2 SMNVEV (reference sequence). About this clone itself: The antigen is unknown.

Sequenced: memory CD4+ T cells from PBMCs. Subset indicated: CD45RA-negative fraction. This sequence originates from a man aged 18 to 30 in good health. Some clones in this sample may be carry-over from other donors' samples. This sequence joins TRBV27 and TRBJ1-1, with 9 bases identical to TRBD1. CDR3 sequence: CASSLRTGANTEAFF. For the CDR3, the DNA is TGTGCCAGCAGTTTGAGGACAGGGGCGAACACTGAAGCTTTCTTT.